This T cell receptor beta chain was identified in a study of control samples from healthy donors and cancer patients (dated by TCRdb to about 2020). With respect to this clone: Its antigen remains unidentified. No base qualities exist here, and no much larger clone lies one base off it.

Library generation was performed with the immunoSEQ multiplex PCR assay. TCRdb holds this immuneACCESS table with in-frame rearrangements only. Some clones are missing; in checked studies, unresolved V genes explain under half, and the rest has no known cause. The sample data list approximately 150,000 clones, and about 91% of these were observed just once. 2% to 2.5% of the sample goes to the ten largest clones. The germline V end is reduced by 4 bases and the J end by 4 bases; junction bases left unmatched: 4. Reading from cysteine to phenylalanine, the CDR3 counts 15 amino acids. Here the CDR3 DNA is all that survives: 45 bases in frame from base 1. From a lookup of the germline V gene, CDR1 and CDR2 are MGHDK and SYGVNS.

This clonotype was sampled from a woman aged 40 to 55 in good health. Sequenced: blood. This chain is built from TRBV25-1 and TRBJ2-5; TRBD1 matches 12 bases in the middle. The CDR3 here reads CASSAGTGGLETQYF. The DNA is TGTGCCAGCAGTGCCGGGACAGGGGGCTTAGAGACCCAGTACTTC.